This entry features one T cell receptor beta chain sequence. What it binds is not known. With cryopreserved PBMCs as the source, 1.5 to 2.5 micrograms of genomic DNA went to TCR beta libraries. The record originates from a study of cytotoxic CD8 clonotypes in ibrutinib-treated CLL. Study conclusions and caveats: Clonality, elevated at ibrutinib response, dropped back toward baseline at progression. Baseline clonality was higher than in age-matched healthy donors and moved in step with circulating CD8+ T-cell counts.

Here immunoSEQ multiplex PCR was the method, and the copy in TCRdb shows in-frame clones only, minus some. The sample has hundreds of thousands of clones; less than 75% are singletons. Specimen: PBMCs, collected after 24 months of ibrutinib treatment. This clonotype was obtained from a human donor with chronic lymphocytic leukemia.

CDR3 loop: CASSAGTSGISYNEQFF. CDR3 DNA sequence: TGCGCCAGCAGCGCGGGGACTAGCGGTATCTCCTACAATGAGCAGTTCTTC. The rearrangement uses TRBV5-1 and TRBJ2-1; 11 bases line up with TRBD2. V lost 4 bases and J lost 0; bases outside the gene matches: 6. This CDR3 is built from 17 residues. CDR1 is SGHRS, CDR2 YFSETQ, per germline.